The clone carrying this T cell receptor beta chain was picked up many times. Its target is unknown. The entry originates in a study of identical twins. This CDR3 has 15 amino acids. V lost 4 bases and J lost 8; bases outside the gene matches: 8. Germline loops: CDR1 MNHEY, CDR2 SVGAGI. Study outcomes and limitations: It was possible that invariant MAIT and iNKT cells partly confounded the zero-insertion analyses.

TCRdb analysed the 5' RACE reads with MiXCR anew, one entry per CDR3 protein. The sample lists around 480,000 distinct CDR3 sequences, roughly an eighth seen once, with more than 0.8% in the top ten. Another study also made use of these data, one on yellow fever vaccine responses in identical twins.

The TCR was taken from a woman between 18 and 29 years old in good health. The sample was CD4+ T cells sorted from blood. This chain links TRBV6-5 with TRBJ2-3, with 11 positions matching TRBD1. Here the CDR3 DNA reads TGTGCCAGCAGTTTAAAACCGGGACAGGGGGGTACGCAGTATTTT. Its protein is CASSLKPGQGGTQYF.